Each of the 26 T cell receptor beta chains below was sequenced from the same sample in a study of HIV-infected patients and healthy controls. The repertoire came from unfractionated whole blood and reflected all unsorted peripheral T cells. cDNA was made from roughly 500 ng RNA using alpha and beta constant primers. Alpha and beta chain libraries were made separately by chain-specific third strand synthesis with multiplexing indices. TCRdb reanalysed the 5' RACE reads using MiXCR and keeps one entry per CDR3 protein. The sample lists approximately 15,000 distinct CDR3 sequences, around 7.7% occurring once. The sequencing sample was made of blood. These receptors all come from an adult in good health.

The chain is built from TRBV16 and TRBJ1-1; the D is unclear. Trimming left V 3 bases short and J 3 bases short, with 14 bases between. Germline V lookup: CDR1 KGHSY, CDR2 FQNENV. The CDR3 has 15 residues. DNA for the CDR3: TGTGCCAGCAGCCAGTTGGCCAATGGGGACACTGAAGCTTTCTTT. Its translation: CASSQLANGDTEAFF. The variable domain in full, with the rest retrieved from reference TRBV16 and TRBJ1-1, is GEEVAQTPKHLVRGEGQKAKLYCAPIKGHSYVFWYQQVLKNEFKFLISFQNENVFDETGMPKERFSAKCLPNSPCSLEIQATKLEDSAVYFCASSQLANGDTEAFFGQGTRLTVV.

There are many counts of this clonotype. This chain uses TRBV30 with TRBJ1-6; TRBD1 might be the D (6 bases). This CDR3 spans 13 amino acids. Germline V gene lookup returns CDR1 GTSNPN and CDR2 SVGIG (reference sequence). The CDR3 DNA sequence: TGTGCTTACTCGCAGGGGAGGCATTCACCCCTCCACTTT. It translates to CAYSQGRHSPLHF.

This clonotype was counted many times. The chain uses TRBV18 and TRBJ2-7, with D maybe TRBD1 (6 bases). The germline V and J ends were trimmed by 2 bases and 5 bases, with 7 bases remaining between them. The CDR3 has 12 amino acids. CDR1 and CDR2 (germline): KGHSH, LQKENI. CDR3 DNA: TGTGCCAGCTCACCAAACAGGGACGAGCAGTACTTC. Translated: CASSPNRDEQYF.

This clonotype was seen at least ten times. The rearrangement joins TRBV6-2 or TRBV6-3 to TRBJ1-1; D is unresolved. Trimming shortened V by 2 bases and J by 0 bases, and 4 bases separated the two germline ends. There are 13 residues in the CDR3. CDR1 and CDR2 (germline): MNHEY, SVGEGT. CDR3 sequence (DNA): TGTGCCAGCAGTTACAGGGTGAACACTGAAGCTTTCTTT. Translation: CASSYRVNTEAFF.

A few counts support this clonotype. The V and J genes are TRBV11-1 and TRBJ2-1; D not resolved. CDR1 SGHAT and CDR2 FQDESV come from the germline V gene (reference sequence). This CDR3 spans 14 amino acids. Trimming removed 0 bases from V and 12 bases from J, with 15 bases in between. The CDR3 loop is CASSLAGSANPQFF. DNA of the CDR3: TGTGCCAGCAGCTTAGCGGGATCCGCCAACCCGCAGTTCTTC.

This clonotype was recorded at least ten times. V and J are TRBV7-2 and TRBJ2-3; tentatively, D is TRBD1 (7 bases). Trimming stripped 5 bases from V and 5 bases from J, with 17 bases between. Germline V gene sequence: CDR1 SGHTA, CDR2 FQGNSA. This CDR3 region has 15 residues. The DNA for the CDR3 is TGTGCCAGCAGCCCGACACAGGGGCGGGGAGATACGCAGTATTTT. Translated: CASSPTQGRGDTQYF.

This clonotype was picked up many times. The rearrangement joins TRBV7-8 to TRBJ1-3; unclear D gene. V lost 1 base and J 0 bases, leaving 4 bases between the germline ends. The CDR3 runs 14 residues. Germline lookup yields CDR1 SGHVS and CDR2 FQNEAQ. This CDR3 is CASSLGNSGNTIYF. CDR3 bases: TGTGCCAGCAGCTTAGGCAACTCTGGAAACACCATATATTTT.

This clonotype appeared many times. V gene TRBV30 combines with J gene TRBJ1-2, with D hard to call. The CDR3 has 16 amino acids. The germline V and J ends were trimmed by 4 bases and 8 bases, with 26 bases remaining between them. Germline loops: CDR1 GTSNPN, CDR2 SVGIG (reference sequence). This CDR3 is CAWKPAPSRNPRGYTF. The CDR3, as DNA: TGTGCCTGGAAGCCAGCTCCGAGTCGAAACCCGAGAGGCTACACCTTC. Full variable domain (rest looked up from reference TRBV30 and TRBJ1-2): SQTIHQWPATLVQPVGSPLSLECTVEGTSNPNLYWYRQAAGRGLQLLFYSVGIGQISSEVPQNLSASRPQDRQFILSSKKLLLSDSGFYLCAWKPAPSRNPRGYTFGSGTRLTVV.

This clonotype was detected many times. CDR3 in amino acids: CSLRGRQENSPLHF. The DNA of the CDR3 is TGCAGTCTACGAGGTCGGCAGGAGAATTCACCCCTCCACTTT. This chain links TRBV20-1 with TRBJ1-6, with D unresolved. Trimming cost V 8 bases and J 7 bases, with 18 bases left between them. Germline V lookup: CDR1 DFQATT, CDR2 SNEGSKA (reference sequence). This CDR3 has 14 amino acids.

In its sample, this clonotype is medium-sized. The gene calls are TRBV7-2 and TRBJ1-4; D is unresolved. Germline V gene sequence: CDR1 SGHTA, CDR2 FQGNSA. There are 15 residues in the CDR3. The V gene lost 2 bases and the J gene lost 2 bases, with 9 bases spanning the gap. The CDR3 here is CASSLRWATNEKLFF. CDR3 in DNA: TGTGCCAGCAGCTTACGATGGGCGACTAATGAAAAACTGTTTTTT.

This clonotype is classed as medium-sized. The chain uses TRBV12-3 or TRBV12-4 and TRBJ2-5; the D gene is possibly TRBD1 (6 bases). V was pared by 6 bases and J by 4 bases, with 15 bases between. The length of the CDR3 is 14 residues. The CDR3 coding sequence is TGTGCCAGCAGCAACGAGGGACAACCAGAGACCCAGTACTTC. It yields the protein CASSNEGQPETQYF.

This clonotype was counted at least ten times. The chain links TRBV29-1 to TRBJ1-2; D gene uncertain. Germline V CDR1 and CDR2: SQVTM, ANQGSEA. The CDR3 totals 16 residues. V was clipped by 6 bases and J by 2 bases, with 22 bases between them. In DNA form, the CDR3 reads TGCAGCGTCCCGGTGACTCGGCTCCCGGAAAACTATGGCTACACCTTC. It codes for CSVPVTRLPENYGYTF.

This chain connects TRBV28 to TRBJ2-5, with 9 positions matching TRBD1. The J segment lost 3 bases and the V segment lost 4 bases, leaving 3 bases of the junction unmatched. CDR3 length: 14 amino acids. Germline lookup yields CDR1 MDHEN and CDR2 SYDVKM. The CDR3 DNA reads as TGTGCCAGCAGTTCCGGGACAGGGAAAGAGACCCAGTACTTC. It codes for CASSSGTGKETQYF.

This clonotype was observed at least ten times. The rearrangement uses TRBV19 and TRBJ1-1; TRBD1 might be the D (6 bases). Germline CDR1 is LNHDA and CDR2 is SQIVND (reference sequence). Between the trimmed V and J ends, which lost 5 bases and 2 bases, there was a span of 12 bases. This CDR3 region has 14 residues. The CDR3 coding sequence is TGTGCCAGTAGTCCTGGGGGGCCCAACACTGAAGCTTTCTTT. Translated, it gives CASSPGGPNTEAFF.

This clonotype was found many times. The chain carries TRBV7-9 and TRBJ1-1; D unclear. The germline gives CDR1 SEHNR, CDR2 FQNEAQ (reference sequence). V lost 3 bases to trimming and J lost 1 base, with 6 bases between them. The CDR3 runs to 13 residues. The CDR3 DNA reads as TGTGCCAGCAGCTTTCAGGAGAACACTGAAGCTTTCTTT. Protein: CASSFQENTEAFF.

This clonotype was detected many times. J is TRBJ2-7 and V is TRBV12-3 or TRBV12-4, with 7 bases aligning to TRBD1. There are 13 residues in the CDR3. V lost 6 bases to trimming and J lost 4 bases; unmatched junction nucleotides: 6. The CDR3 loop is CASRHGQAYEQYF. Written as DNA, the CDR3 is TGTGCCAGCAGACACGGACAGGCATACGAGCAGTACTTC.

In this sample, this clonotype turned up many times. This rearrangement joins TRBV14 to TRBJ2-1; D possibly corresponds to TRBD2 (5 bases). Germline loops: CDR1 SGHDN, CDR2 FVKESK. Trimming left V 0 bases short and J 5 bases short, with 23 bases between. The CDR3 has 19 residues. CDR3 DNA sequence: TGTGCCAGCAGCCAAGAATCCTCTTTGGTAGCGAGGTTTCACAATGAGCAGTTCTTC. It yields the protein CASSQESSLVARFHNEQFF.

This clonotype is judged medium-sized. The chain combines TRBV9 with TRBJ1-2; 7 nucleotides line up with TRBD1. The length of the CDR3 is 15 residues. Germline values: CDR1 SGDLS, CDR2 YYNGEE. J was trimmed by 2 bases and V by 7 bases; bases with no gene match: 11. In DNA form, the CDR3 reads TGTGCCAGCTCACCCTCCGGGACAGCAAACTATGGCTACACCTTC. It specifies CASSPSGTANYGYTF. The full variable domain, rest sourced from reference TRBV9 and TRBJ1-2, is DSGVTQTPKHLITATGQRVTLRCSPRSGDLSVYWYQQSLDQGLQFLIQYYNGEERAKGNILERFSAQQFPDLHSELNLSSLELGDSALYFCASSPSGTANYGYTFGSGTRLTVV.

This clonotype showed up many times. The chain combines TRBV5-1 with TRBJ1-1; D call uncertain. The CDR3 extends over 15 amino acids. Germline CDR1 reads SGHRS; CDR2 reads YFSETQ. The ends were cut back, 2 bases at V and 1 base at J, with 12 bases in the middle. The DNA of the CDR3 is TGCGCCAGCAGCTTATCGCAGAGAGGGAACACTGAAGCTTTCTTT. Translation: CASSLSQRGNTEAFF.

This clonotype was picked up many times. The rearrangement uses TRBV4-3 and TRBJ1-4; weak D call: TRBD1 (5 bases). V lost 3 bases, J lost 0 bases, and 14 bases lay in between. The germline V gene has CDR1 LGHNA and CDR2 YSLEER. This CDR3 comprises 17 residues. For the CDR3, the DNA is TGCGCCAGCAGCCAGGGGGTTCCCTTTGCAACTAATGAAAAACTGTTTTTT. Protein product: CASSQGVPFATNEKLFF.

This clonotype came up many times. CDR3 in amino acids: CAWRKTGGEQYF. The CDR3 DNA reads TGTGCCTGGAGGAAAACAGGGGGCGAGCAGTACTTC. The chain combines TRBV30 with TRBJ2-7, with 8 bases that match TRBD1. This CDR3 comprises 12 residues. The J segment lost 6 bases and the V segment lost 3 bases, leaving 4 bases of the junction unmatched. The germline V gene has CDR1 GTSNPN and CDR2 SVGIG (reference sequence).

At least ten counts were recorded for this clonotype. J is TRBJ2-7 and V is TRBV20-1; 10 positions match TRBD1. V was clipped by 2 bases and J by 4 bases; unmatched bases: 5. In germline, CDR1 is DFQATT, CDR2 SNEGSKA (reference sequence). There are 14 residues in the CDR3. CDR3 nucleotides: TGCAGTGCTAGACTCCGGGACAGGGGATACGAGCAGTACTTC. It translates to CSARLRDRGYEQYF.

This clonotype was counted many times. The DNA of the CDR3 is TGTGCCAGCAGCTTATCAACTAGCGGATACAATGAGCAGTTCTTC. This codes for CASSLSTSGYNEQFF. V gene TRBV7-8 combines with J gene TRBJ2-1, with 8 nucleotides matching TRBD2. The CDR3 contains 15 residues. With V trimmed by 2 bases and J by 4 bases, 4 bases remained unmatched. Looked up from germline, CDR1 is SGHVS and CDR2 is FQNEAQ. Supplemented by reference TRBV7-8 and TRBJ2-1, the full variable domain reads GAGVSQSPRYKVAKRGQDVALRCDPISGHVSLFWYQQALGQGPEFLTYFQNEAQLDKSGLPSDRFFAERPEGSVSTLKIQRTQQEDSAVYLCASSLSTSGYNEQFFGPGTRLTVL.

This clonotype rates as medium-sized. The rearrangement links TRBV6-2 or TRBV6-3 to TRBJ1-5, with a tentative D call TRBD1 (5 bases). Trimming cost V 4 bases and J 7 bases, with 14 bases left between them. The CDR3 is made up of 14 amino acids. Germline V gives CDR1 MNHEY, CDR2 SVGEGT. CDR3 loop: CASSWQGIRQPQHF. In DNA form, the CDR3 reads TGTGCCAGCAGTTGGCAGGGAATAAGACAGCCCCAGCATTTT.

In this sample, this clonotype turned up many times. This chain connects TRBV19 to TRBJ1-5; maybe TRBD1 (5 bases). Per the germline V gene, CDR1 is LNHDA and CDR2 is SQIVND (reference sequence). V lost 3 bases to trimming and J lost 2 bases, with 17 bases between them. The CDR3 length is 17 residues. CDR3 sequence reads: CASSIPQGATGNQPQHF. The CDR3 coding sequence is TGTGCCAGTAGTATCCCTCAGGGCGCGACGGGCAATCAGCCCCAGCATTTT.

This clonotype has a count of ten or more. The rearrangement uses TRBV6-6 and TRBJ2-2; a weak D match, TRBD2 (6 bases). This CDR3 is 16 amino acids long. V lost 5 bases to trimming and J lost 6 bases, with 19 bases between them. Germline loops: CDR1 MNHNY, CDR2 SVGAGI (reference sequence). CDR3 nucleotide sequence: TGTGCCAGCAGTCCGCCGGACGGAGGGGTAGCCGGGGAGCTGTTTTTT. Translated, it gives CASSPPDGGVAGELFF.